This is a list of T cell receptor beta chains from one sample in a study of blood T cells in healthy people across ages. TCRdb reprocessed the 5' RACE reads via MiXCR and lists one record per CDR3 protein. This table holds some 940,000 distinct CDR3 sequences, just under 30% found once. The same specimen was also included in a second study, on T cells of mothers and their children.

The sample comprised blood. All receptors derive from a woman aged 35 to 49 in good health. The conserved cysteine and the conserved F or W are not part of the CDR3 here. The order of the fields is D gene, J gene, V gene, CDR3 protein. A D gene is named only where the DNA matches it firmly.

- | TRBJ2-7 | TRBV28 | ASSSIQEGSYEQY
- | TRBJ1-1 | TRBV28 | ASSLLQSTEAF
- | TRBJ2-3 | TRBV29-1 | SVEEGVRRTDTQY
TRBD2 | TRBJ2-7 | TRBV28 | ASRRLAGTYEQY
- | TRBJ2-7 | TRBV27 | ASSPGISSYNEQY
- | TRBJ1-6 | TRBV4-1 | ASSQEGRRTGNSPLH
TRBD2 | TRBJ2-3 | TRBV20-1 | SATSGGLAGNLGTDTQY
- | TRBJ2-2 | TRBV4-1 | ASSQGTRGNTGELF
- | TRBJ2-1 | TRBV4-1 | ASSRVQGYDYNEQF
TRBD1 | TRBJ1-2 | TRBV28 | ASRRGQRGRGYT
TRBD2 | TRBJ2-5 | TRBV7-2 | ASSFTSGGTKQETQY
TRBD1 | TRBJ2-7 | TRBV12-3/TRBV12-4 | ASSFGDRVFSEQY
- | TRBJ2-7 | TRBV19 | ASTRGRAPYEQY
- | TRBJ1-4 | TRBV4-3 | ASSQGRVLGDEKLF
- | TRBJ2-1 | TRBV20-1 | SARTRARWASDSYNEQF
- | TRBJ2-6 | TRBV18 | ASSPERGVPGANVLT
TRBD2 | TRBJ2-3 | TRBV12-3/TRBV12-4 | ASSPPTSVRADAQY
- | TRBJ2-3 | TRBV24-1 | ATSSQTLVTDTQY
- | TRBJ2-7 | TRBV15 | ATSRDIRRGLEY
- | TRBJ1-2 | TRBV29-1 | SVAVNAAYGYT
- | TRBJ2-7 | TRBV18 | ASSPGGPLYEQY
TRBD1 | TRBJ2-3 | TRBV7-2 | ASSARQGRTDTQY
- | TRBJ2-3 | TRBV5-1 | ASSLGQSFTDTQY
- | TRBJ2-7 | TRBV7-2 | ASSFVSYQRAYEQY
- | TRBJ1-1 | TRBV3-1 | ASSHTGTNPEAF
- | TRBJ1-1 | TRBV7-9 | ASSYDTGLNTEAF
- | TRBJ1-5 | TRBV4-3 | ASSSLMGAGQPQH
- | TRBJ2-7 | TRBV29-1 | SVEDQEGAGAEQY
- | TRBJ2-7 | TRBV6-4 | ASNEGDYEQY
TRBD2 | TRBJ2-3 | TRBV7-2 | ASKSLAVSTDTQY
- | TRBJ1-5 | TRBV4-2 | ASSQEWQAYQPQH
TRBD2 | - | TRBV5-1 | ASSLKASGGETQY
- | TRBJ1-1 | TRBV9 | ASSVGWGGVEAF
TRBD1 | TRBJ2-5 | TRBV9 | ASSVGTGVLETQY
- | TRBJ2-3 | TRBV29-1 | SVGNLGGTDTQY
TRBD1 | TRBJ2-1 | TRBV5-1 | ASAQAQTGTNEQF
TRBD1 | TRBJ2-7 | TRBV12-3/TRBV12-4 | ASSTGVEAYEQY
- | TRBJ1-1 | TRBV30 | AWSVGAVNTEAF
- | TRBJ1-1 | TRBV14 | ASSNRMGLAF
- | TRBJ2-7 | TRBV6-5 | ASSWDNVEQY
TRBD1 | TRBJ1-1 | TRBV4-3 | ASSQARGIGTEAF
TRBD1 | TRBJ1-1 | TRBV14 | ASSRTISGTGGPRTEAF
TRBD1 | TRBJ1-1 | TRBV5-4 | ASSQGGGVEAF
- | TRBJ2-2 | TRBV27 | ASSFINTGELF
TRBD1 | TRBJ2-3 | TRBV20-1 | SVWTGTFTDTQY
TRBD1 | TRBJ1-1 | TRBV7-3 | ASSLDRGPFTEAF
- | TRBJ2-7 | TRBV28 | ASSLSPTASYEQY
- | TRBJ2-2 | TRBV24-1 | ATSELGPQAGELF
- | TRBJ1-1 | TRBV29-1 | SVEDEGNTEAF
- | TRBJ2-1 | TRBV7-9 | AGSSYRAHHNEQF
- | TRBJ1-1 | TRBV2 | ASTERLQGGTEAF
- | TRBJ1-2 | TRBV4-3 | ASSQDRGAQGYT
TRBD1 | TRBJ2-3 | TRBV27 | ASSLRAGGGTDTQY
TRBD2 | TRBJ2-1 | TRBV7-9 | ASSFYVHVSRGGSNEQF
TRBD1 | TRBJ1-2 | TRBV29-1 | SVVRQGANYGYT
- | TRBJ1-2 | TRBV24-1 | ATSDIIGGAGYT
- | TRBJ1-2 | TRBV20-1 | SAPAGQYNNYGYT
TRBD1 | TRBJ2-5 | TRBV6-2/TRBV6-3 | ASRSSGQGETQY
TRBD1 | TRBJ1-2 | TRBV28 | ASSFGDRGHGYT